This T cell receptor beta chain is from a study of cytomegalovirus exposure and HLA in healthy donors. Primers included in the PCR were 60 Vbeta and 13 Jbeta primers. As handled by the study authors: The authors later counted roughly 87 million unique TCR beta chains, roughly 10 million of them shared. Repertoires were generated with immunoSEQ multiplex PCR, while TCRdb's copy carries only in-frame clones and drops some. V, J and clone size are taken as reported in that table, and D and trimming were inferred from the DNA itself. The repertoire holds roughly 93,000 clones, with more than 70% as singletons. Study-level points and caveats: Researchers counted approximately 160 TCR beta chains as cytomegalovirus-associated. Accurate prediction of most subjects' HLA-A and HLA-B alleles from TCR beta sequences was reported. Further analysis, carried out later, found HLA-associated TCR beta chains more clonally expanded than equally common other chains.

This CDR3 is 14 amino acids long. Germline V gene data show CDR1 as MDHEN and CDR2 as SYDVKM. Concerning this clone itself: The antigen remains undetermined. A junction boundary mismatches the germline segment, possibly from a read error.

Sequenced input: PBMCs. This TCR derives from a middle-aged man in good health and CMV-seronegative. This chain links TRBV28 with TRBJ1-1; no firm D call. CDR3 sequence (DNA): TGTGCCAGCAGATCTCCGGGAGTGAAAACTGAAGCTTTCTTT. This sequence encodes CASRSPGVKTEAFF.